The following is a T cell receptor (beta chain) sequence with its context. Its antigen is not identified. This specimen belongs to a study of CD8+ T cells in alopecia areata. Background on the study: A regimen of oral tofacitinib, 5 to 10 mg twice daily, was given to treated patients.

RNA extraction was followed by reverse transcription into cDNA, which acted as the sequencing template. Clones were read by immunoSEQ multiplex PCR, and TCRdb kept only the in-frame ones, dropping some. The sample records 95,000 to 100,000 clones, more than 55% being singletons. Study results and limitations: TCR sharing across patients was less clear than in mice, possibly HLA-related. More clonal than normal scalp was lesional scalp, particularly alopecia totalis/universalis.

Per germline, CDR1 SGHRS and CDR2 YFSETQ. The CDR3 runs 14 residues. V shed 4 bases and J 5 bases; nucleotides not matched to a gene: 8. Treatment here: oral pan-JAK inhibitor, 5-10 mg twice daily. From alopecia areata patients, lesional scalp punch biopsies and peripheral blood were collected. Sequenced material: CD8+ T cells sorted from blood, taken at week 4, from a patient treated with tofacitinib. The TCR was taken from a human donor with alopecia areata. The J gene is TRBJ1-2, the V gene TRBV5-1, with 7 bases that match TRBD1. For the CDR3, the DNA is TGCGCCAGCAGCCCGACAGGGATAGGTTATGGCTACACCTTC. Protein: CASSPTGIGYGYTF.